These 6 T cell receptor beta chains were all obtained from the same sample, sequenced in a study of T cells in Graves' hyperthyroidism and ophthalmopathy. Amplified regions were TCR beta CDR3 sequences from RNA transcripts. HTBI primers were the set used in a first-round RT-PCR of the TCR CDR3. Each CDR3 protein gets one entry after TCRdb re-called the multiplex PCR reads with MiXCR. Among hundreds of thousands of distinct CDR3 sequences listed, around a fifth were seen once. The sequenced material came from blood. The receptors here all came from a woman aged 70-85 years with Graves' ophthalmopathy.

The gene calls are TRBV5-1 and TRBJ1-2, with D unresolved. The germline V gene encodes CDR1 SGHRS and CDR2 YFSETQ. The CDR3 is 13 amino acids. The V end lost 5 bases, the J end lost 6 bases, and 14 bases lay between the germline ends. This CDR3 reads CASRSRREDGYTF. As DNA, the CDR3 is TGCGCCAGCAGGTCTCGGAGGGAGGATGGCTACACCTTC.

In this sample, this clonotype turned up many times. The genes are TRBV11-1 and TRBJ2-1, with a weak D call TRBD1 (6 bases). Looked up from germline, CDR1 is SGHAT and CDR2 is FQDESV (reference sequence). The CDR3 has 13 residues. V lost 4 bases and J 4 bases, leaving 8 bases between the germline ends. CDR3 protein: CASSSGQYNEQFF. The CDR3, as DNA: TGTGCCAGCAGCTCGGGACAATACAATGAGCAGTTCTTC.

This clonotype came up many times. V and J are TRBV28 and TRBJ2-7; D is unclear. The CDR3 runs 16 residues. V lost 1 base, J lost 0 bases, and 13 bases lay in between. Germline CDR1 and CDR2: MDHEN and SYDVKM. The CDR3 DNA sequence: TGTGCCAGCAGTTTATCTATAACAGCCGTCTCCTACGAGCAGTACTTC. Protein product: CASSLSITAVSYEQYF.

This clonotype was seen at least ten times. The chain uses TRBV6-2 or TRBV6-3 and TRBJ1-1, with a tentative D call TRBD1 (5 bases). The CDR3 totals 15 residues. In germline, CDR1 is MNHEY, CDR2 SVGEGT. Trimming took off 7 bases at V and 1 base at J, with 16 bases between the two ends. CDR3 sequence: CASKIRPGGNTEAFF. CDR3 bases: TGTGCCAGCAAAATCAGACCGGGGGGGAACACTGAAGCTTTCTTT.

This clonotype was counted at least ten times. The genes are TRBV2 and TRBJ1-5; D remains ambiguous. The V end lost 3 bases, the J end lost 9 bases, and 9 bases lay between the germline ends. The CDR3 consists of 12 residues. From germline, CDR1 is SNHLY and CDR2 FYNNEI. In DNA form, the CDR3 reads TGTGCCAGCAGTGACAGGAGCAGGCCCCAGCATTTT. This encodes CASSDRSRPQHF.

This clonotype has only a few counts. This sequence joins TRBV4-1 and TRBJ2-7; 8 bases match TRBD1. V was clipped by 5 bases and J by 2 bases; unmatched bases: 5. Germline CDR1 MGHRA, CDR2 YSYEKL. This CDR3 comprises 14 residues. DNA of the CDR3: TGCGCCAGCAGCAGCCGGACAGGGCCCTACGAGCAGTACTTC. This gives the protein CASSSRTGPYEQYF.